This T cell receptor beta chain was captured by sequencing in a study of T cell repertoires in cytomegalovirus infection. TCRdb re-derived calls from the reads in MiXCR, one entry per CDR3 protein. The data hold approximately 990,000 distinct CDR3 sequences, with roughly 30% observed a single time. A single count supports this clonotype. What it binds is unknown. This sequence was found in a human donor in good health (CMV status not recorded). Some clones in this sample may be carry-over from other donors' samples. Here the sequenced sample was cultured CD8+ T cells from PBMCs, taken from culture after CMV antigen stimulation.

CDR3 sequence reads: CASSLLSQGVYEQYF. In nucleotides, the CDR3 is TGTGCCAGCAGCCTACTTTCGCAGGGGGTCTACGAGCAGTACTTC. The chain uses TRBV5-4 and TRBJ2-7; 7 bases are shared with TRBD1. This CDR3 contains 15 residues. The junction had 10 bases not matched to a gene; V was cut back by 4 bases and J by 3 bases. CDR1 is SGHNT and CDR2 is YYREEE in the germline V gene (reference sequence).